The 32 T cell receptor beta chains below were found in one sample sequenced in a study of T-cell memory formation after mild COVID-19. Each CDR3 protein gets one entry after TCRdb re-called the 5' RACE reads with MiXCR. The repertoire has some 200,000 distinct CDR3 sequences, over 7.5% of them found once; the top ten carry 3% to 4.5%. The sample consisted of PBMCs or a T cell subset sorted from them (not recorded which). The receptors shown here come from a man in his late teens or twenties who had mild COVID-19 (a few samples of this study predate the infection). Cell type and time point are not known.

The chain carries TRBV20-1 and TRBJ2-4; D perhaps matches TRBD1 (5 bases). Deletions cut 0 bases from V and 7 bases from J, with 16 bases between. Germline lookup yields CDR1 DFQATT and CDR2 SNEGSKA (reference sequence). The CDR3 covers 15 residues. CDR3 DNA: TGCAGTGCTAGAGATCGACGCGGAGCAGGGAACATTCAGTACTTC. Encoded protein: CSARDRRGAGNIQYF.

In this sample, this clonotype turned up many times. The rearrangement joins TRBV12-3 or TRBV12-4 to TRBJ1-1, with 8 nucleotides matching TRBD1. This CDR3 comprises 15 residues. Germline trimming cut 1 base from V and 4 bases from J; bases unmatched to any gene: 5. Written as DNA, the CDR3 is TGTGCCAGCAGTTTAGGGGACAGGATGGGCACTGAAGCTTTCTTT. Its protein product is CASSLGDRMGTEAFF.

This clonotype has more than one count but fewer than ten. V is TRBV10-2 and J is TRBJ1-6; TRBD1 aligns across 9 bases. V shed 7 bases and J 8 bases; nucleotides not matched to a gene: 3. Germline CDR1 WSHSY, CDR2 SAAADI. The CDR3 is 13 residues long. For the CDR3, the DNA is TGCGCCAGCACCCGGACAGGGGATTCACCCCTCCACTTT. Its protein product is CASTRTGDSPLHF.

This clonotype was seen ten or more times. V gene TRBV4-3 combines with J gene TRBJ1-4; D is possibly TRBD1 (6 bases). CDR1 and CDR2 from the germline V gene are LGHNA and YSLEER. The CDR3 runs to 15 residues. Trimming removed 4 bases from V and 8 bases from J, with 17 bases in between. In DNA, the CDR3 is TGCGCCAGCAGCCCCCACAGGAAAGGGGGGGAAAAACTGTTTTTT. Protein product: CASSPHRKGGEKLFF.

In this sample, this clonotype turned up a few times. The rearrangement links TRBV9 to TRBJ2-1; D ambiguous. There are 11 residues in the CDR3. V lost 5 bases and J lost 5, with 5 bases in between. The V gene's germline CDR1 is SGDLS and CDR2 YYNGEE. The CDR3: CASSLHNEQFF. The DNA of the CDR3 is TGTGCCAGCAGTCTCCACAATGAGCAGTTCTTC. The whole variable domain, remainder taken from reference TRBV9 and TRBJ2-1, is DSGVTQTPKHLITATGQRVTLRCSPRSGDLSVYWYQQSLDQGLQFLIQYYNGEERAKGNILERFSAQQFPDLHSELNLSSLELGDSALYFCASSLHNEQFFGPGTRLTVL.

A few counts support this clonotype. This sequence joins TRBV7-2 and TRBJ2-3; TRBD2 matches at 7 bases. J lost 2 bases, V lost 4 bases, and 6 bases had no gene match. There are 15 residues in the CDR3. CDR1 SGHTA and CDR2 FQGNSA come from the germline V gene. The CDR3 DNA reads TGTGCCAGCAGCTCCCAGCGGGGATACACAGATACGCAGTATTTT. Protein sequence: CASSSQRGYTDTQYF. Variable domain in full (rest from reference TRBV7-2 and TRBJ2-3): GAGVSQSPSNKVTEKGKDVELRCDPISGHTALYWYRQSLGQGLEFLIYFQGNSAPDKSGLPSDRFSAERTGGSVSTLTIQRTQQEDSAVYLCASSSQRGYTDTQYFGPGTRLTVL.

CDR3 protein: CASSLGQAGATNEKLFF. For the CDR3, the DNA is TGCGCCAGCAGCTTGGGACAGGCGGGAGCAACTAATGAAAAACTGTTTTTT. The chain has TRBV5-1 and TRBJ1-4; TRBD1 is a possible D gene (6 bases). The CDR3 has 17 amino acids. Trimming pared 0 bases from V and 0 bases from J, leaving 12 bases between. Germline CDR1 is SGHRS and CDR2 is YFSETQ.

This chain uses TRBV11-2 with TRBJ1-5; D unclear. Germline V gives CDR1 SGHAT, CDR2 FQNNGV. The CDR3 length is 12 residues. V was shortened by 9 bases and J by 5 bases, with 11 bases between the two germline ends. CDR3 bases: TGTGCCAGTTCAATTTCTGATCAGCCCCAGCATTTT. This encodes CASSISDQPQHF.

The chain recombines TRBV12-3 or TRBV12-4 with TRBJ1-6; D remains unclear. There are 13 residues in the CDR3. V was pared by 6 bases and J by 7 bases, with 10 bases between. The CDR3 DNA follows: TGTGCCAGCAGCTCCACCCCGAATTCACCCCTCCACTTT. Translating it yields CASSSTPNSPLHF.

Only a few counts were recorded for this clonotype. The V call is TRBV20-1, the J call TRBJ1-6, with D maybe TRBD1 (6 bases). This CDR3 is 15 amino acids long. Trimming took 8 bases from V and 0 from J, leaving 14 bases between them. CDR1 and CDR2 (germline): DFQATT, SNEGSKA (reference sequence). The CDR3 DNA reads TGCAGTTCGGATAGGGGGACCTCCTATAATTCACCCCTCCACTTT. It yields the protein CSSDRGTSYNSPLHF.

This clonotype showed up many times. V is TRBV4-1 and J is TRBJ2-1, with 10 bases fitting TRBD2. The CDR3 consists of 16 residues. Trimming at V came to 1 base and at J to 4 bases, leaving 4 bases not matched to a gene. CDR1 is MGHRA and CDR2 is YSYEKL in the germline V gene. The CDR3 DNA sequence: TGCGCCAGCAGCCAAGTAACTAGCGGGGAGTACAATGAGCAGTTCTTC. Its translation is CASSQVTSGEYNEQFF.

This sequence joins TRBV5-1 and TRBJ2-5; D is unclear. CDR3 length: 15 residues. Trimming pared 0 bases from V and 2 bases from J, leaving 11 bases between. CDR1 and CDR2 (germline): SGHRS, YFSETQ. This CDR3 is CASSLAHEGQETQYF. CDR3 sequence (DNA): TGCGCCAGCAGCTTGGCCCATGAAGGGCAAGAGACCCAGTACTTC. The variable domain in full, completed from reference TRBV5-1 and TRBJ2-5, reads KAGVTQTPRYLIKTRGQQVTLSCSPISGHRSVSWYQQTPGQGLQFLFEYFSETQRNKGNFPGRFSGRQFSNSRSEMNVSTLELGDSALYLCASSLAHEGQETQYFGPGTRLLVL.

This clonotype was seen once. This may stem from a read error, because a much larger clone lies one nucleotide away. The chain joins TRBV5-1 to TRBJ2-7; 8 bases are a match to TRBD1. CDR1 and CDR2 from the germline V gene are SGHRS and YFSETQ. CDR3 size: 16 residues. J lost 1 base, V lost 3 bases, and 9 bases had no gene match. Here the CDR3 DNA reads TGCGCCAGCAGCTGGGGGGACAGGACCTTGTCCTACGAGCAGTACTTC. Amino acids: CASSWGDRTLSYEQYF.

This clonotype was counted a few times. The V call is TRBV2, the J call TRBJ2-2; D is unclear. With 4 bases removed from V and 3 bases from J, the gap between germline ends came to 3 bases. This CDR3 spans 12 amino acids. Germline CDR1 is SNHLY and CDR2 is FYNNEI. CDR3 coding DNA: TGTGCCAGCAGTGCAGACACCGGGGAGCTGTTTTTT. Protein sequence: CASSADTGELFF.

The rearrangement links TRBV5-1 to TRBJ1-1; 7 bases align to TRBD1. This CDR3 contains 15 residues. The germline CDR1 and CDR2 sequences are SGHRS and YFSETQ. V lost 4 bases and J lost 1; bases outside the gene matches: 7. CDR3 residues: CASSRSGQRNTEAFF. In nucleotides, the CDR3 is TGCGCCAGCAGCCGTTCGGGACAGAGGAACACTGAAGCTTTCTTT.

V and J are TRBV7-2 and TRBJ1-2, with a possible D match to TRBD1 (6 bases). V lost 4 bases to trimming and J lost 8 bases, with 14 bases between them. The CDR3 contains 13 residues. Per the germline V gene, CDR1 is SGHTA and CDR2 is FQGNSA. The CDR3, as DNA: TGTGCCAGCAGCTCGCGTGGGGGCGCGGGCTACACCTTC. It specifies CASSSRGGAGYTF.

The V call is TRBV5-1, the J call TRBJ1-6; unclear D gene. This CDR3 is built from 17 residues. The germline gives CDR1 SGHRS, CDR2 YFSETQ. V lost 0 bases, J lost 3 bases, and 13 bases lay in between. CDR3 region: CASSLDGASDYNSPLHF. For the CDR3, the DNA is TGCGCCAGCAGCTTGGATGGAGCTTCCGACTATAATTCACCCCTCCACTTT.

The rearrangement uses TRBV18 and TRBJ1-1; TRBD1 might be the D (5 bases). Germline CDR1 is KGHSH and CDR2 is LQKENI. The CDR3 is made up of 14 amino acids. V was shortened by 6 bases and J by 0 bases, with 11 bases between the two germline ends. The CDR3 DNA is TGTGCCAGCTCCCGGGACGGAATGAACACTGAAGCTTTCTTT. Translation gives CASSRDGMNTEAFF.

This chain uses TRBV5-1 with TRBJ1-4, with TRBD1 matching 11 bases. Trimming removed 4 bases from V and 7 bases from J; junction bases left unmatched: 3. The CDR3 has 14 amino acids. Germline CDR1 reads SGHRS; CDR2 reads YFSETQ. CDR3 nucleotides: TGCGCCAGCAGCCCGGACAGGGGGCTTGAAAAACTGTTTTTT. Its translation: CASSPDRGLEKLFF.

The chain uses TRBV6-6 and TRBJ2-2, with TRBD2 identical over 13 bases. This CDR3 region has 18 residues. V was clipped by 5 bases and J by 1 base; unmatched bases: 7. CDR1 is MNHNY and CDR2 is SVGAGI in the germline V gene (reference sequence). The CDR3 DNA reads as TGTGCCAGCAGTCAGACTAGCGGGGGGCACGGGAACACCGGGGAGCTGTTTTTT. This gives the protein CASSQTSGGHGNTGELFF.

This rearrangement joins TRBV2 to TRBJ2-1; 15 bases are shared with TRBD2. Germline trimming cut 7 bases from V and 8 bases from J; bases unmatched to any gene: 6. The length of the CDR3 is 15 residues. The V gene's germline CDR1 is SNHLY and CDR2 FYNNEI. CDR3 coding DNA: TGTGCCAGCAAAATTGGACTAGCGGGGGGGCATGAGCAGTTCTTC. Amino acid sequence: CASKIGLAGGHEQFF.

This clonotype appeared many times. The rearrangement joins TRBV19 to TRBJ1-2; D call uncertain. Trimming took 2 bases from V and 2 from J, leaving 9 bases between them. The germline V gene has CDR1 LNHDA and CDR2 SQIVND (reference sequence). The CDR3 is 14 amino acids. Here the CDR3 DNA reads TGTGCCAGTAGTATAACCGCACAGAACTATGGCTACACCTTC. Its protein product is CASSITAQNYGYTF.

The DNA of the CDR3 is TGTGCCAGCAGTCCCACCAGGACTAGCGGGGGGTACGAGCAGTACTTC. Translated, it gives CASSPTRTSGGYEQYF. The rearrangement uses TRBV2 and TRBJ2-7; 14 bases align to TRBD2. CDR1 SNHLY and CDR2 FYNNEI come from the germline V gene. After removal of 5 bases from V and 4 bases from J, the junction contained 7 bases not matched to a gene. This CDR3 comprises 16 residues. The full variable domain, rest sourced from reference TRBV2 and TRBJ2-7, is EPEVTQTPSHQVTQMGQEVILRCVPISNHLYFYWYRQILGQKVEFLVSFYNNEISEKSEIFDDQFSVERPDGSNFTLKIRSTKLEDSAMYFCASSPTRTSGGYEQYFGPGTRLTVT.

The DNA of the CDR3 is TGTGCCAGCAGTTTGCTAGCGGGAGTATTCAATGAGCAGTTCTTC. It is translated as CASSLLAGVFNEQFF. This chain uses TRBV27 with TRBJ2-1; 10 bases agree with TRBD2. V gave up 3 bases and J gave up 6 bases; unmatched junction bases: 5. This CDR3 has 15 amino acids. Germline assignment: CDR1 MNHEY and CDR2 SMNVEV (reference sequence).

This clonotype was counted only a few times. This chain connects TRBV11-2 to TRBJ2-7, with 7 bases fitting TRBD1. Germline values: CDR1 SGHAT, CDR2 FQNNGV. The ends lost 1 base at V and 4 bases at J; junction bases unmatched: 4. The CDR3 covers 14 residues. The CDR3 spells CASSLGQGGYEQYV. CDR3 DNA sequence: TGTGCCAGCAGCTTAGGACAGGGTGGGTACGAGCAGTACGTC.

At least ten counts were recorded for this clonotype. This chain links TRBV12-3 or TRBV12-4 with TRBJ1-2, with a weak D call TRBD1 (5 bases). Between the trimmed V and J ends, which lost 8 bases and 7 bases, there was a span of 20 bases. The CDR3 loop spans 14 amino acids. CDR3 residues: CASLSVRAFSGYTF. The DNA for the CDR3 is TGTGCCAGCCTTAGTGTCAGGGCATTCTCTGGCTACACCTTC.

The chain joins TRBV24-1 to TRBJ2-3; D is ambiguous. The V gene lost 2 bases and the J gene lost 6 bases, with 5 bases spanning the gap. There are 12 residues in the CDR3. Looked up from germline, CDR1 is KGHDR and CDR2 is SFDVKD. CDR3 coding DNA: TGTGCCACCAGTGATTCCGGGGATACGCAGTATTTT. It is translated as CATSDSGDTQYF.

This sequence joins TRBV29-1 and TRBJ1-1; D ambiguous. Germline lookup yields CDR1 SQVTM and CDR2 ANQGSEA. V lost 6 bases, J lost 0 bases, and 14 bases lay in between. This CDR3 contains 14 residues. The CDR3 reads CSVGRENMNTEAFF. CDR3 nucleotide sequence: TGCAGCGTGGGGAGGGAAAACATGAACACTGAAGCTTTCTTT.

The chain employs TRBV7-2 and TRBJ1-5; D is uncertain. The CDR3 is 14 amino acids. Trimming cost V 2 bases and J 7 bases, with 12 bases left between them. The V gene's germline CDR1 is SGHTA and CDR2 FQGNSA. The CDR3 DNA is TGTGCCAGCAGCTTACGGCAGGACCTACAGCCCCAGCATTTT. Its translation: CASSLRQDLQPQHF.

Comment on this clonotype: The junction shows a germline mismatch at one end, possibly a read error. V is TRBV9 and J is TRBJ2-1; D may be TRBD2 (5 bases). The germline V gene has CDR1 SGDLS and CDR2 YYNGEE. The CDR3 length is 15 residues. Here the CDR3 DNA reads TGTGCCAGCAGCGTAGCTACTCCCGGGGTCGGGGAGCAGTTATTC. It specifies CASSVATPGVGEQLF.

The rearrangement links TRBV12-3 or TRBV12-4 to TRBJ2-1, with 9 bases that match TRBD1. This CDR3 is built from 14 residues. V lost 2 bases, J lost 7 bases, and 3 bases stayed unmatched. The CDR3 nucleotides are TGTGCCAGCAGTTTAAGGGACAGGGAAAATGAGCAGTTCTTC. Protein: CASSLRDRENEQFF.

The chain couples TRBV11-2 to TRBJ1-1; TRBD1 matches at 12 bases. V gave up 5 bases and J gave up 5 bases; unmatched junction bases: 12. This CDR3 is 17 amino acids long. Germline CDR1 SGHAT, CDR2 FQNNGV. As DNA, the CDR3 is TGTGCCAGCAGCCACGGGACAGGGGGCAGCATAATTACTGAAGCTTTCTTT. This translates into CASSHGTGGSIITEAFF.